This T cell receptor beta chain was documented in a study of regulatory T cells in long-lasting Graves disease. Stated time point: newly diagnosed GD, antithyroid drugs for less than 3 months. Following extraction of RNA from PBMCs, that RNA was used to make the TCR library. General observations from the study: Persistent patients shared more public clonotypes (approximately 2,500) than new patients (roughly 1,000).

Libraries of TCR beta came from iRepertoire HTBI primers plus Arm-PCR of CDR3 regions. Using its own MiXCR run on the multiplex PCR reads, TCRdb lists one record per CDR3 protein. The sample yields 400,000 to 500,000 distinct CDR3 sequences, roughly 15% seen once. On this clonotype: The antigen remains unidentified.

These data also featured in a second study, about T cells in Graves' hyperthyroidism and ophthalmopathy. That study adds: The primer set for the first-round RT-PCR of the TCR CDR3 was HTBI. Model output signaled ophthalmopathy a median 6.5 months ahead of onset.

The source is a woman aged 25 to 39 with Graves disease. Specimen: peripheral blood mononuclear cells (PBMCs), collected at new diagnosis, from a patient treated with antithyroid drugs.

The CDR3 loop reads CASSYSPGQGWTEAFF. The CDR3 nucleotides read TGTGCCAGCAGTTACTCCCCCGGACAGGGGTGGACTGAAGCTTTCTTT. The gene calls are TRBV6-9 and TRBJ1-1; TRBD1 aligns across 9 bases. Germline V CDR1 and CDR2: MNHGY, SVAAGI. V lost 3 bases and J lost 5; bases outside the gene matches: 10. The CDR3 loop spans 16 amino acids.